This T cell receptor (beta chain) came from a study of Ad26.COV2.S vaccination and SARS-CoV-2 variants. This CDR3 is built from 18 residues. Losses at the gene ends were 1 base for V and 9 bases for J; bases not matched to a gene: 15. Germline V lookup: CDR1 SGHTA, CDR2 FQGNSA. The study, taken as a whole, reports: Recipients of vaccine and of placebo showed similar breadth of their non-spike TCR repertoires.

The treatment here: 19 received Ad26.COV2.S at low or high dose, single or two shots; 5 received placebo; per-sample allocation not given. Collection of samples fell on day 63 after the first vaccine or placebo injection. As regards this clone: What it binds is unknown.

Assay used: immunoSEQ multiplex PCR; TCRdb lists only in-frame clones, some missing. The table has around 350,000 clones, about 85% seen once. The clonotype originates from a person between 18 and 60 years old who received the Ad26.COV2.S COVID-19 vaccine or a placebo. The rearrangement uses TRBV7-2 and TRBJ1-6; 7 bases line up with TRBD1. This specimen was peripheral blood, taken in a trial of Ad26.COV2.S vaccine versus placebo. CDR3 sequence reads: CASSLGGVGGARGSPLHF. CDR3 DNA: TGTGCCAGCAGCTTAGGAGGGGTAGGGGGCGCGAGGGGTTCACCCCTCCACTTT.